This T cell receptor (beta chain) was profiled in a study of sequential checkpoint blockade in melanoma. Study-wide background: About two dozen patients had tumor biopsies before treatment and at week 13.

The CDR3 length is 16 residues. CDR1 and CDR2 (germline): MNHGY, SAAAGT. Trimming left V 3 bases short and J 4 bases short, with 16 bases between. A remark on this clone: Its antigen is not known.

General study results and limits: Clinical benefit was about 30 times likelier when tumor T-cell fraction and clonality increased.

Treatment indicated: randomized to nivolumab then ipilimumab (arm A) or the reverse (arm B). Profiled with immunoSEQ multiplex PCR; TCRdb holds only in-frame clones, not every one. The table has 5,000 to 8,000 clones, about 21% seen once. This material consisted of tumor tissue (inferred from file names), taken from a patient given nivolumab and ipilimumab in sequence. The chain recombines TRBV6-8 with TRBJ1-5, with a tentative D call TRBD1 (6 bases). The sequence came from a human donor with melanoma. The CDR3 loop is CASSYESGASNQPQHF. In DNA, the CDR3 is TGTGCCAGCAGTTATGAGTCGGGGGCCTCTAATCAGCCCCAGCATTTT.